This passage covers 20 T cell receptor beta chains from one sample sequenced in a study of identical twins. TCRdb called the 5' RACE reads again in MiXCR, with one record for every CDR3 protein. Of more than 200,000 distinct CDR3 sequences in the sample, around an eighth were seen once. Sequencing was done on a sample of memory (CD45RO+) T cells sorted from blood. Receptors originate from a woman aged 18-29 years in good health.

The V call is TRBV7-9, the J call TRBJ2-2; no reliable D call. There are 13 residues in the CDR3. Trimming left V 3 bases short and J 5 bases short, with 7 bases between. In germline, CDR1 is SEHNR, CDR2 FQNEAQ (reference sequence). CDR3 loop: CASSLMSTGELFF. The CDR3 nucleotides are TGTGCCAGCAGCTTGATGTCAACCGGGGAGCTGTTTTTT.

V and J are TRBV19 and TRBJ2-1, with D maybe TRBD2 (5 bases). CDR1 LNHDA and CDR2 SQIVND come from the germline V gene (reference sequence). This CDR3 region has 13 residues. Trimming shortened V by 1 base and J by 7 bases, and 8 bases separated the two germline ends. CDR3 protein: CASSIGRLNEQFF. For the CDR3, the DNA is TGTGCCAGTAGTATAGGGAGGTTGAATGAGCAGTTCTTC. Full variable domain (rest looked up from reference TRBV19 and TRBJ2-1): DGGITQSPKYLFRKEGQNVTLSCEQNLNHDAMYWYRQDPGQGLRLIYYSQIVNDFQKGDIAEGYSVSREKKESFPLTVTSAQKNPTAFYLCASSIGRLNEQFFGPGTRLTVL.

The chain uses TRBV7-9 and TRBJ2-5; D is perhaps TRBD1 (6 bases). The germline V gene has CDR1 SEHNR and CDR2 FQNEAQ (reference sequence). Trimming left V 3 bases short and J 6 bases short, with 14 bases between. The CDR3 runs 14 residues. The CDR3 reads CASSLGTSSKTQYF. The CDR3, as DNA: TGTGCCAGCAGCTTGGGGACATCGAGCAAGACCCAGTACTTC.

V is TRBV10-2 and J is TRBJ2-7; D not resolved. This CDR3 has 12 residues. Per the germline V gene, CDR1 is WSHSY and CDR2 is SAAADI. V was cut by 4 bases and J by 5 bases, with 9 bases left in between. The CDR3 here is CASSVARNEQYF. The DNA of the CDR3 is TGCGCCAGCAGTGTAGCTAGGAACGAGCAGTACTTC.

This clonotype has a handful of counts. This sequence joins TRBV20-1 and TRBJ2-7; D is possibly TRBD2 (5 bases). Looked up from germline, CDR1 is DFQATT and CDR2 is SNEGSKA (reference sequence). V was trimmed by 5 bases and J by 4 bases, leaving 15 bases between them. CDR3 size: 13 residues. This chain's CDR3 is CSALERVGYEQYF. CDR3 DNA sequence: TGCAGTGCTTTAGAGAGGGTGGGTTACGAGCAGTACTTC.

This chain uses TRBV6-1 with TRBJ2-1, with 8 bases lining up with TRBD1. The V gene's germline CDR1 is MNHNS and CDR2 SASEGT. The CDR3 is 16 amino acids. The ends lost 6 bases at V and 3 bases at J; junction bases unmatched: 10. The CDR3 loop is CASSLDPGTGYNEQFF. For the CDR3, the DNA is TGTGCCAGCAGCCTTGATCCCGGGACAGGCTACAATGAGCAGTTCTTC.

Only a few counts were recorded for this clonotype. The chain is built from TRBV6-4 and TRBJ2-3; weak D call: TRBD2 (6 bases). Trimming stripped 0 bases from V and 0 bases from J, with 13 bases between. Per germline, CDR1 MRHNA and CDR2 SNTAGT. The CDR3 has 17 residues. The CDR3, as DNA: TGTGCCAGCAGTGACTCATCCCGGGACTTCAGCACAGATACGCAGTATTTT. Protein sequence: CASSDSSRDFSTDTQYF.

V gene TRBV20-1 combines with J gene TRBJ2-3, with D tentatively TRBD2 (6 bases). Germline V gene data show CDR1 as DFQATT and CDR2 as SNEGSKA (reference sequence). V was shortened by 3 bases and J by 4 bases, with 14 bases between the two germline ends. The CDR3 runs 14 residues. The CDR3 here is CSASMALAADTQYF. CDR3 sequence (DNA): TGCAGTGCTAGTATGGCACTAGCCGCAGATACGCAGTATTTT.

This clonotype has more than one count but fewer than ten. V is TRBV29-1 and J is TRBJ2-3; 13 bases agree with TRBD2. The V segment lost 3 bases and the J segment 4 bases; nucleotides outside the gene matches: 1. This CDR3 comprises 14 residues. Germline V gene sequence: CDR1 SQVTM, CDR2 ANQGSEA. CDR3 bases: TGCAGCGTTGACGGGACTAGCGGGGCAGATACGCAGTATTTT. Translation gives CSVDGTSGADTQYF.

This clonotype was seen a handful of times. This chain joins TRBV6-5 and TRBJ1-2; 9 bases align to TRBD1. V lost 4 bases and J lost 4; bases outside the gene matches: 13. This CDR3 has 17 amino acids. Germline CDR1 is MNHEY and CDR2 is SVGAGI. CDR3 nucleotide sequence: TGTGCCAGCAGTTCGCTGCCGGGACAGGGCCTACCCTATGGCTACACCTTC. Translated, it gives CASSSLPGQGLPYGYTF.

The chain employs TRBV12-5 and TRBJ1-6; possibly TRBD1 for D (6 bases). Trimming stripped 8 bases from V and 5 bases from J, with 10 bases between. Germline V CDR1 and CDR2: LGHNT, FRNRAP. CDR3 length: 13 residues. The CDR3 sequence is CASFGDNNSPLHF. CDR3 DNA: TGTGCTAGTTTTGGGGACAATAATTCACCCCTCCACTTT.

This clonotype has ten or more counts. This rearrangement joins TRBV5-1 to TRBJ2-7; the D call may be TRBD1 or TRBD2 (5 bases each). Germline V gene data show CDR1 as SGHRS and CDR2 as YFSETQ. The V gene lost 3 bases and the J gene lost 5 bases, with 18 bases spanning the gap. The CDR3 length is 15 residues. The CDR3 DNA follows: TGCGCCAGCAGCTCACATTCTACCAGGGACGACGAGCAGTACTTC. This gives the protein CASSSHSTRDDEQYF.

In nucleotides, the CDR3 is TGTGCCAGCAGTTACTCAGGGACAGGGTCATACGAGCAGTACTTC. Its translation: CASSYSGTGSYEQYF. The chain is built from TRBV6-5 and TRBJ2-7; 9 bases are shared with TRBD1. The CDR3 runs to 15 residues. CDR1 and CDR2 from the germline V gene are MNHEY and SVGAGI. J lost 4 bases, V lost 0 bases, and 4 bases had no gene match.

This clonotype was counted only a few times. The V gene is TRBV20-1, the J gene TRBJ2-1; D is perhaps TRBD2 (6 bases). The ends were cut back, 4 bases at V and 10 bases at J, with 20 bases in the middle. The CDR3 covers 14 residues. Germline V lookup: CDR1 DFQATT, CDR2 SNEGSKA (reference sequence). CDR3 bases: TGCAGTGCTACACTAGCCGGCCTTTTGGCGGAGCAGTTCTTC. It specifies CSATLAGLLAEQFF.

V gene TRBV5-1 combines with J gene TRBJ2-1; possibly TRBD1 for D (7 bases). The V end lost 0 bases, the J end lost 4 bases, and 14 bases lay between the germline ends. Germline CDR1 and CDR2: SGHRS and YFSETQ. This CDR3 region has 16 residues. The chain's CDR3 is CASSLAAGQLYNEQFF. The CDR3 DNA reads TGCGCCAGCAGCTTGGCCGCGGGACAGTTATACAATGAGCAGTTCTTC.

The gene calls are TRBV27 and TRBJ2-7; D is perhaps TRBD1 or TRBD2 (6 bases each). CDR3 length: 13 amino acids. Trimming stripped 5 bases from V and 6 bases from J, with 14 bases between. The V gene's germline CDR1 is MNHEY and CDR2 SMNVEV (reference sequence). CDR3 region: CASSRGPVSEQYF. The CDR3 bases are TGTGCCAGCAGTCGGGGGCCTGTTTCCGAGCAGTACTTC.

There are a few counts of this clonotype. The chain joins TRBV20-1 to TRBJ2-6; TRBD2 might be the D (6 bases). This CDR3 has 13 residues. The V end was cut by 3 bases, the J end by 3 bases, with 6 bases between. Germline CDR1 is DFQATT and CDR2 is SNEGSKA (reference sequence). As DNA, the CDR3 is TGCAGTGCTAGCGGGAGTGGGGCCAACGTCCTGACTTTC. This codes for CSASGSGANVLTF.

As to this clonotype: Mismatch with germline at one junction end may stem from a read error. The genes are TRBV20-1 and TRBJ2-4, with TRBD1 matching 7 bases. The CDR3 is made up of 14 amino acids. The germline V gene encodes CDR1 DFQATT and CDR2 SNEGSKA (reference sequence). CDR3 in DNA: TGCAGTGCACAGACAGGGTACGGCAAAAACATTCAGAACTTC. Translation: CSAQTGYGKNIQNF.

The V and J genes are TRBV12-5 and TRBJ1-3; weak D call: TRBD1 (6 bases). This CDR3 has 15 residues. Germline V gene data show CDR1 as LGHNT and CDR2 as FRNRAP. With 4 bases removed from V and 0 bases from J, the gap between germline ends came to 10 bases. The CDR3 loop is CASGSSDSSGNTIYF. The DNA of the CDR3 is TGTGCTAGTGGTTCCTCGGACAGCTCTGGAAACACCATATATTTT.

The chain combines TRBV24-1 with TRBJ2-1; TRBD1 aligns across 9 bases. Germline lookup yields CDR1 KGHDR and CDR2 SFDVKD. The V and J ends lost 2 bases and 10 bases, in that order; junction bases with no gene match: 11. CDR3 length: 16 residues. The chain's CDR3 is CATSDSGQGRVNEQFF. DNA for the CDR3: TGTGCCACCAGTGATTCGGGACAGGGTCGGGTTAACGAGCAGTTCTTC.